This T cell receptor (beta chain) is from a study of cytomegalovirus exposure and HLA in healthy donors. About this clone: The antigen is unknown.

Notes on the study in general: According to the study, 150 to 200 TCR beta chains were cytomegalovirus-associated. The authors excluded some V segments, including TRBV6-2 and TRBV6-3, as indistinguishable.

The V gene's germline CDR1 is LGHNA and CDR2 YNFKEQ. This CDR3 spans 15 amino acids. V lost 6 bases and J lost 6, with 21 bases in between. The study ran its PCR with 60 Vbeta and 13 Jbeta primers. Data came from immunoSEQ multiplex PCR; TCRdb stores just in-frame clones and leaves some out. The sample comprises roughly 150,000 clones, approximately 71% of which are singletons, and under 11% rests with the top ten. V and J are TRBV4-2 and TRBJ2-7; possible D gene TRBD2, 6 bases. Specimen: PBMCs. The origin of this receptor is a man younger than 40 in good health and CMV-seropositive. The CDR3, as DNA: TGTGCCAGCAGTTCCAATCCGACTAGTAAACTCGAGCAGTACTTC. The encoded protein is CASSSNPTSKLEQYF.